What follows are 30 T cell receptor beta chains derived from one specimen sequenced in a study of blood T cells in healthy people across ages. Primed by a sample-barcoded 5' primer and a J-beta primer mix, a second PCR proceeded for roughly 6 to 12 cycles. MiXCR, applied by TCRdb to the 5' RACE reads, yields one record per CDR3 protein. The data contain 750,000 or so distinct CDR3 sequences, roughly 25% of them seen just once; the ten biggest clones take up roughly 9%. These data were also filed under a second study, of T cells of mothers and their children.

Sample: blood. These receptors came from a boy aged 5-17 years in good health.

Only a few counts were recorded for this clonotype. The chain carries TRBV5-1 and TRBJ2-2, with D unresolved. V lost 0 bases and J lost 6, with 15 bases in between. The CDR3 contains 16 residues. Germline-derived CDR1 and CDR2 are SGHRS and YFSETQ. CDR3 sequence: CASSLEGQLFSGELFF. As DNA, the CDR3 is TGCGCCAGCAGCTTGGAGGGCCAGCTTTTTTCCGGGGAGCTGTTTTTT.

The chain recombines TRBV12-3 or TRBV12-4 with TRBJ2-5, with D unclear. V gave up 3 bases and J gave up 1 base, with 9 bases separating them. The CDR3 loop spans 14 amino acids. CDR3 DNA sequence: TGTGCCAGCAGTTTCGCGCCGATCCAAGAGACCCAGTACTTC. It codes for CASSFAPIQETQYF.

The table lists this clonotype with a few counts. V and J are TRBV21-1 and TRBJ2-1. TRBV21-1 represents a pseudogene. This CDR3 is built from 14 residues. The CDR3, as DNA: TGTGCCAGCAGCAAATTAACGGTCCGCAATGAGCAGTTCTTC. This sequence encodes CASSKLTVRNEQFF.

V and J are TRBV5-6 and TRBJ1-2; 7 positions match TRBD1. The trim removed 3 bases at V and 4 bases at J, leaving 6 bases unmatched. This CDR3 contains 14 residues. Germline V gene data show CDR1 as SGHDT and CDR2 as YYEEEE. CDR3 residues: CASSSTGLLYGYTF. The CDR3, as DNA: TGTGCCAGCAGCTCGACAGGGCTACTCTATGGCTACACCTTC.

The CDR3 DNA reads as TGTGCCAGCACTGGATCTCGGGACAGGGGGCAGGGGCTCTACGAGCAGTACTTC. Translated: CASTGSRDRGQGLYEQYF. V gene TRBV2 combines with J gene TRBJ2-7, with 12 bases fitting TRBD1. The length of the CDR3 is 18 residues. Losses at the gene ends were 7 bases for V and 3 bases for J; bases not matched to a gene: 16. Germline lookup yields CDR1 SNHLY and CDR2 FYNNEI.

The chain links TRBV20-1 to TRBJ1-1, with a tentative D call TRBD1 (5 bases). The CDR3 covers 13 residues. Germline CDR1 reads DFQATT; CDR2 reads SNEGSKA (reference sequence). V was pared by 3 bases and J by 1 base, with 9 bases between. In nucleotides, the CDR3 is TGCAGTGCTAGGCCCCAGGGGAACACTGAAGCTTTCTTT. It translates to CSARPQGNTEAFF.

The genes are TRBV7-2 and TRBJ1-2, with 8 bases that match TRBD1. The germline CDR1 and CDR2 sequences are SGHTA and FQGNSA. The V gene end was trimmed by 1 base and the J gene end by 4 bases; junction bases not matched to a gene: 5. The CDR3 covers 15 residues. CDR3 in amino acids: CASSLGTGYSYGYTF. The CDR3 DNA reads TGTGCCAGCAGCTTAGGGACAGGGTATAGCTATGGCTACACCTTC.

This clonotype was seen many times. The V call is TRBV15, the J call TRBJ2-7, with 9 bases lining up with TRBD1. The CDR3 is made up of 14 amino acids. CDR1 and CDR2 from the germline V gene are LNHNV and YYDKDF (reference sequence). Trimming cost V 4 bases and J 6 bases; bases outside gene matches: 7. The CDR3 DNA sequence: TGTGCCACCAGCAACGAGGGACAGGGATCCGAGCAGTACTTC. Its translation is CATSNEGQGSEQYF.

This clonotype was picked up one time. The rearrangement links TRBV25-1 to TRBJ2-2; no definite D call. Deletions cut 1 base from V and 8 bases from J, with 11 bases between. Per the germline V gene, CDR1 is MGHDK and CDR2 is SYGVNS. This CDR3 has 14 amino acids. The CDR3 loop is CASSEFRAGGELFF. DNA of the CDR3: TGTGCCAGCAGTGAATTTCGGGCTGGAGGGGAGCTGTTTTTT.

This clonotype was picked up a small number of times. V and J are TRBV7-2 and TRBJ2-7, with no clear D. The CDR3 is made up of 15 amino acids. Germline V gives CDR1 SGHTA, CDR2 FQGNSA. V was cut by 1 base and J by 2 bases, with 12 bases left in between. The CDR3 loop reads CASSLDSGLAYEQYF. CDR3 coding DNA: TGTGCCAGCAGCTTAGATAGTGGGCTAGCCTACGAGCAGTACTTC.

This clonotype showed up just a few times. The chain is built from TRBV4-3 and TRBJ1-2, with 10 bases identical to TRBD1. V lost 0 bases to trimming and J lost 8 bases; unmatched junction nucleotides: 9. This CDR3 comprises 16 residues. Germline CDR1 reads LGHNA; CDR2 reads YSLEER. The DNA for the CDR3 is TGCGCCAGCAGCCAAGATTGGAGACAGGGGGCGGGGGGCTACACCTTC. Its translation is CASSQDWRQGAGGYTF.

This clonotype was detected only a few times. V gene TRBV9 combines with J gene TRBJ1-2, with unresolved D. CDR1 is SGDLS and CDR2 is YYNGEE in the germline V gene. The germline V and J ends were trimmed by 0 bases and 2 bases, with 17 bases remaining between them. CDR3 length equals 17 residues. The CDR3 coding sequence is TGTGCCAGCAGCGTAGTTGGCCGGAGAGACACAAACTATGGCTACACCTTC. It is translated as CASSVVGRRDTNYGYTF. Based on the CDR3 plus reference TRBV9 and TRBJ1-2, the full variable domain is DSGVTQTPKHLITATGQRVTLRCSPRSGDLSVYWYQQSLDQGLQFLIQYYNGEERAKGNILERFSAQQFPDLHSELNLSSLELGDSALYFCASSVVGRRDTNYGYTFGSGTRLTVV.

This clonotype was detected only a few times. V usage is TRBV7-2 and J usage is TRBJ2-7; tentatively, D is TRBD2 (5 bases). The V gene lost 2 bases and the J gene lost 1 base, with 12 bases spanning the gap. Germline lookup yields CDR1 SGHTA and CDR2 FQGNSA. This CDR3 region has 15 residues. The CDR3 sequence is CASSLRFRGSYEQYF. DNA of the CDR3: TGTGCCAGCAGCTTAAGGTTTCGGGGTTCCTACGAGCAGTACTTC.

This sequence joins TRBV4-1 and TRBJ1-2, with 8 bases identical to TRBD1. The CDR3 is 15 residues long. V shed 0 bases, J shed 4 bases, and the junction held 4 bases outside the gene matches. From germline, CDR1 is MGHRA and CDR2 YSYEKL. The CDR3 DNA follows: TGCGCCAGCAGCCAAGAGACAGGGGACATCTATGGCTACACCTTC. It is translated as CASSQETGDIYGYTF.

CDR3: CASRRGEETQYF. DNA for the CDR3: TGTGCCAGCCGACGGGGGGAAGAGACCCAGTACTTC. The chain couples TRBV12-3 or TRBV12-4 to TRBJ2-5, with TRBD2 matching 7 bases. Germline trimming cut 8 bases from V and 3 bases from J; bases unmatched to any gene: 3. This CDR3 comprises 12 residues.

This clonotype was found a few times. CDR3 coding DNA: TGTGCCAGCAGCTTTCGGCCAGCGGCTCATAAAGGGGAGACCCAGTACTTC. This encodes CASSFRPAAHKGETQYF. The chain is built from TRBV13 and TRBJ2-5; D is perhaps TRBD2 (5 bases). V dropped 3 bases and J dropped 5 bases, with 22 bases sitting between them. From germline, CDR1 is PRHDT and CDR2 FYEKMQ (reference sequence). CDR3 length equals 17 residues. Variable domain in full (rest from reference TRBV13 and TRBJ2-5): AAGVIQSPRHLIKEKRETATLKCYPIPRHDTVYWYQQGPGQDPQFLISFYEKMQSDKGSIPDRFSAQQFSDYHSELNMSSLELGDSALYFCASSFRPAAHKGETQYFGPGTRLLVL.

The chain combines TRBV13 with TRBJ1-2, with D unclear. V dropped 5 bases and J dropped 8 bases, with 12 bases sitting between them. The CDR3 runs to 12 residues. In germline, CDR1 is PRHDT, CDR2 FYEKMQ (reference sequence). CDR3 loop: CASSVGIFGYTF. The CDR3 DNA reads as TGTGCCAGCAGCGTCGGTATTTTCGGCTACACCTTC.

The chain recombines TRBV20-1 with TRBJ2-2, with D unclear. The CDR3 length is 13 residues. V was shortened by 4 bases and J by 2 bases, with 8 bases between the two germline ends. Per germline, CDR1 DFQATT and CDR2 SNEGSKA (reference sequence). CDR3 sequence (DNA): TGCAGTGCTAAATCCAGAAACACCGGGGAGCTGTTTTTT. This gives the protein CSAKSRNTGELFF.

This chain connects TRBV2 to TRBJ2-1; D possibly corresponds to TRBD2 (6 bases). Germline V gives CDR1 SNHLY, CDR2 FYNNEI. The CDR3 is 14 residues long. V lost 8 bases, J lost 0 bases, and 11 bases lay in between. CDR3 residues: CASLEGSSYNEQFF. The CDR3 DNA follows: TGTGCCAGCTTGGAGGGATCCTCCTACAATGAGCAGTTCTTC.

This rearrangement joins TRBV12-3 or TRBV12-4 to TRBJ1-4, with 9 bases matching TRBD1. V dropped 5 bases and J dropped 7; count of bases not matched to a gene: 5. The CDR3 extends over 14 amino acids. The CDR3 region is CASSGQGSSEKLFF. The DNA of the CDR3 is TGTGCCAGCAGTGGACAGGGGAGTAGTGAAAAACTGTTTTTT.

In its sample, this clonotype was seen a few times. This rearrangement joins TRBV9 to TRBJ2-7, with 9 positions matching TRBD2. The J call may not be correct, given that the DNA end is closer to TRBJ2-1. This CDR3 spans 13 amino acids. Germline V gene data show CDR1 as SGDLS and CDR2 as YYNGEE. Here the CDR3 reads CASSAIAGDEQFF. The DNA of the CDR3 is TGTGCCAGCAGCGCCATAGCGGGAGATGAGCAGTTCTTC.

The chain uses TRBV29-1 and TRBJ2-1; D is possibly TRBD2 (5 bases). This CDR3 comprises 13 residues. Deletions cut 1 base from V and 5 bases from J, with 9 bases between. Germline V gene lookup returns CDR1 SQVTM and CDR2 ANQGSEA. The CDR3: CSVEATKDNEQFF. The CDR3 DNA reads TGCAGCGTTGAAGCGACTAAGGACAATGAGCAGTTCTTC.

In this sample, this clonotype turned up a few times. The chain is built from TRBV6-5 and TRBJ2-5, with D perhaps assigned TRBD1 or TRBD2 (6 bases each). Per the germline V gene, CDR1 is MNHEY and CDR2 is SVGAGI. The CDR3 covers 15 residues. The V end lost 0 bases, the J end lost 5 bases, and 13 bases lay between the germline ends. CDR3 amino acids: CASSYSFRGGETQYF. DNA of the CDR3: TGTGCCAGCAGTTACTCGTTCAGGGGAGGCGAGACCCAGTACTTC.

There are a few counts of this clonotype. For the CDR3, the DNA is TGTGCCAGCAGTACGTGGGACTCCCCCGCCCCGTACGGGCAGTATTTT. It yields the protein CASSTWDSPAPYGQYF. The chain links TRBV7-2 to TRBJ2-3, with D maybe TRBD2 (6 bases). Between the trimmed V and J ends, which lost 6 bases and 11 bases, there was a span of 27 bases. Germline values: CDR1 SGHTA, CDR2 FQGNSA. The CDR3 sequence is 16 residues long.

This clonotype was counted between two and nine times. The chain employs TRBV6-6 and TRBJ2-1; TRBD1 matches 7 bases. Trimming removed 2 bases from V and 5 bases from J; junction bases left unmatched: 6. The CDR3 loop spans 15 amino acids. From germline, CDR1 is MNHNY and CDR2 SVGAGI (reference sequence). The CDR3 reads CASSYVRGLNNEQFF. The CDR3 region has the DNA TGTGCCAGCAGTTACGTGAGGGGGCTCAACAATGAGCAGTTCTTC.

This clonotype occurred a few times. V and J are TRBV29-1 and TRBJ1-1; no reliable D call. The V end was cut by 4 bases, the J end by 1 base, with 7 bases between. There are 12 residues in the CDR3. The germline V gene has CDR1 SQVTM and CDR2 ANQGSEA. CDR3 coding DNA: TGCAGCGTTGGTTCAGCGAACACTGAAGCTTTCTTT. It is translated as CSVGSANTEAFF. Filled out from reference TRBV29-1 and TRBJ1-1, the complete variable domain reads SAVISQKPSRDICQRGTSLTIQCQVDSQVTMMFWYRQQPGQSLTLIATANQGSEATYESGFVIDKFPISRPNLTFSTLTVSNMSPEDSSIYLCSVGSANTEAFFGQGTRLTVV.

The chain carries TRBV6-6 and TRBJ1-2; TRBD1 matches at 7 bases. Germline CDR1 reads MNHNY; CDR2 reads SVGAGI (reference sequence). V trimming: 2 bases; J trimming: 6 bases; junction bases outside the gene matches: 9. The CDR3 runs 15 residues. In DNA form, the CDR3 reads TGTGCCAGCAGTTACGCCGGGACAGAGAAAAATGGCTACACCTTC. Protein sequence: CASSYAGTEKNGYTF.

This chain uses TRBV20-1 with TRBJ2-1, with D perhaps matching TRBD1 (5 bases). The V gene's germline CDR1 is DFQATT and CDR2 SNEGSKA (reference sequence). The CDR3 runs to 13 residues. The V end lost 5 bases, the J end lost 5 bases, and 13 bases lay between the germline ends. Here the CDR3 DNA reads TGCAGTGCTGGAAGGTTGACAGACAATGAGCAGTTCTTC. Encoded protein: CSAGRLTDNEQFF.

This clonotype occurred a few times. J is TRBJ2-5 and V is TRBV2, with D possibly being TRBD1 (5 bases). The J call may be faulty, since TRBJ2-1 better matches the DNA end. The CDR3 has 14 residues. CDR1 is SNHLY and CDR2 is FYNNEI in the germline V gene. The DNA of the CDR3 is TGTGCCAGCAGTGTCCCAGGGCGCGTCAATGAGCAGTTCTTC. It encodes CASSVPGRVNEQFF.

The chain recombines TRBV7-8 with TRBJ2-7; TRBD1 matches at 8 bases. The CDR3 spans 18 residues. The J segment lost 3 bases and the V segment lost 1 base, leaving 14 bases of the junction unmatched. CDR1 and CDR2 (germline): SGHVS, FQNEAQ. The CDR3 DNA reads TGTGCCAGCAGCTTAGGTGGGACAGGAAAAACTGAAGACTACGAGCAGTACTTC. Residues: CASSLGGTGKTEDYEQYF.